Shown below are 31 T cell receptor beta chains from a single sample sequenced in a study of blood T cell repertoires in COVID-19. TCRdb's copy holds only in-frame clones and misses some; the assay was immunoSEQ multiplex PCR. The sample carries 200,000 to 250,000 clones, around 90% recorded once. Sequences were obtained from peripheral blood. Source of these receptors: a man under 40 with COVID-19, enrolled during active disease.

The chain is built from TRBV2 and TRBJ1-4; 7 bases match TRBD1. Germline V gene data show CDR1 as SNHLY and CDR2 as FYNNEI. The trim removed 2 bases at V and 7 bases at J, leaving 10 bases unmatched. This CDR3 comprises 16 residues. The CDR3 is CASSELKPGQTEKLFF. DNA of the CDR3: TGTGCCAGCAGTGAACTCAAACCGGGACAGACTGAAAAACTGTTTTTT.

The V and J genes are TRBV30 and TRBJ2-7; 8 nucleotides align to TRBD1. The CDR3 consists of 14 residues. Trimming cost V 5 bases and J 0 bases; bases outside gene matches: 6. Germline assignment: CDR1 GTSNPN and CDR2 SVGIG (reference sequence). DNA for the CDR3: TGTGCCTGGGACCGAGGACAGGGCTCCTACGAGCAGTACTTC. Amino acid sequence: CAWDRGQGSYEQYF. Full variable domain (remainder filled in from reference TRBV30 and TRBJ2-7): SQTIHQWPATLVQPVGSPLSLECTVEGTSNPNLYWYRQAAGRGLQLLFYSVGIGQISSEVPQNLSASRPQDRQFILSSKKLLLSDSGFYLCAWDRGQGSYEQYFGPGTRLTVT.

Of note for this clone: Other DNA sequences within the sample encode an identical CDR3. The rearrangement uses TRBV27 and TRBJ1-4, with 10 bases identical to TRBD1. Germline lookup yields CDR1 MNHEY and CDR2 SMNVEV (reference sequence). This CDR3 contains 12 residues. The V segment lost 9 bases and the J segment 8 bases; nucleotides outside the gene matches: 3. CDR3 residues: CASRTGGEKLFF. CDR3 nucleotide sequence: TGTGCCAGTCGGACAGGGGGGGAAAAACTGTTTTTT.

The V and J genes are TRBV10-3 and TRBJ1-5, with D possibly being TRBD1 (5 bases). Germline CDR1 is ENHRY and CDR2 is SYGVKD. V lost 3 bases and J lost 0, with 6 bases in between. The CDR3 sequence is 14 residues long. CDR3 bases: TGTGCCATCAGTGACAGGGCTAGCAATCAGCCCCAGCATTTT. This codes for CAISDRASNQPQHF.

This clone was seen only once. V usage is TRBV16 and J usage is TRBJ1-2; a weak D match, TRBD1 (6 bases). The germline V gene has CDR1 KGHSY and CDR2 FQNENV. The CDR3 loop spans 16 amino acids. V lost 0 bases to trimming and J lost 2 bases, with 13 bases between them. The CDR3 sequence is CASSQSMGAGNYGYTF. The CDR3 nucleotides read TGTGCCAGCAGCCAATCGATGGGGGCCGGAAACTATGGCTACACCTTC.

The J gene is TRBJ2-1, the V gene TRBV27, with 16 bases lining up with TRBD2. The CDR3 contains 18 residues. The ends lost 6 bases at V and 10 bases at J; junction bases unmatched: 15. Germline V gene lookup returns CDR1 MNHEY and CDR2 SMNVEV (reference sequence). The CDR3 sequence is CASSRPGLAGGPVGEQFF. CDR3 nucleotide sequence: TGTGCCAGCAGCCGTCCGGGACTAGCGGGAGGGCCGGTGGGGGAGCAGTTCTTC.

The chain links TRBV14 to TRBJ2-3, with D maybe TRBD2 (7 bases). CDR3 length equals 15 residues. Per germline, CDR1 SGHDN and CDR2 FVKESK. V was shortened by 6 bases and J by 6 bases, with 19 bases between the two germline ends. This CDR3 is CASSPGGEVADTQYF. In DNA form, the CDR3 reads TGTGCCAGCAGTCCGGGGGGCGAAGTGGCGGATACGCAGTATTTT.

The rearrangement uses TRBV28 and TRBJ1-1; no clear D gene. CDR1 is MDHEN, CDR2 SYDVKM, per germline. Trimming pared 1 base from V and 7 bases from J, leaving 10 bases between. The CDR3 consists of 13 residues. CDR3 in amino acids: CASSLSPGHEAFF. The DNA of the CDR3 is TGTGCCAGCAGTTTATCCCCCGGTCATGAAGCTTTCTTT.

The chain employs TRBV27 and TRBJ1-1; 7 nucleotides line up with TRBD1. The ends lost 3 bases at V and 1 base at J; junction bases unmatched: 5. CDR3 length equals 15 residues. Germline V gene data show CDR1 as MNHEY and CDR2 as SMNVEV (reference sequence). CDR3 nucleotides: TGTGCCAGCAGTTTTTGGGGGACAGCGAACACTGAAGCTTTCTTT. Protein sequence: CASSFWGTANTEAFF.

V is TRBV20-1 and J is TRBJ2-7; the D is unclear. The ends were cut back, 4 bases at V and 4 bases at J, with 8 bases in the middle. The CDR3 covers 11 residues. From germline, CDR1 is DFQATT and CDR2 SNEGSKA (reference sequence). The CDR3 is CSAIEKYEQYF. CDR3 DNA sequence: TGCAGTGCTATCGAGAAATACGAGCAGTACTTC.

This chain links TRBV28 with TRBJ1-2; 8 bases agree with TRBD1. Looked up from germline, CDR1 is MDHEN and CDR2 is SYDVKM. This CDR3 is 16 amino acids long. J lost 3 bases, V lost 1 base, and 7 bases had no gene match. The CDR3 protein is CASSLLTGGNDYGYTF. The CDR3, as DNA: TGTGCCAGCAGTTTATTAACAGGGGGGAATGACTATGGCTACACCTTC.

The chain is built from TRBV12-5 and TRBJ1-6, with TRBD1 matching 8 bases. Germline trimming cut 6 bases from V and 7 bases from J; bases unmatched to any gene: 5. CDR3 length: 14 residues. The germline CDR1 and CDR2 sequences are LGHNT and FRNRAP. CDR3 sequence reads: CASGGQVLNSPLHF. CDR3 bases: TGTGCTAGTGGGGGACAGGTTCTAAATTCACCCCTCCACTTT.

The rearrangement joins TRBV11-2 to TRBJ1-2; D not certain. This CDR3 has 14 residues. Trimming cost V 5 bases and J 1 base, with 11 bases left between them. In germline, CDR1 is SGHAT, CDR2 FQNNGV. CDR3 coding DNA: TGTGCCAGCAGCCCTGGCCCATTTAACTATGGCTACACCTTC. It codes for CASSPGPFNYGYTF.

The rearrangement links TRBV29-1 to TRBJ1-3; no reliable D call. CDR1 is SQVTM, CDR2 ANQGSEA, per germline. With 0 bases removed from V and 0 bases from J, the gap between germline ends came to 18 bases. The length of the CDR3 is 18 residues. CDR3 DNA: TGCAGCGTTGAAGATTGGGCAGAAACCCTACACTCTGGAAACACCATATATTTT. Protein product: CSVEDWAETLHSGNTIYF.

This clone was found a few times. The chain links TRBV27 to TRBJ2-2; TRBD2 is a possible D gene (6 bases). The CDR3 loop spans 14 amino acids. CDR1 and CDR2 (germline): MNHEY, SMNVEV (reference sequence). V dropped 2 bases and J dropped 5 bases, with 9 bases sitting between them. DNA of the CDR3: TGTGCCAGCAGTTTAAGGGACTCGACCGGGGAGCTGTTTTTT. It codes for CASSLRDSTGELFF.

V gene TRBV6-2 or TRBV6-3 combines with J gene TRBJ2-3; TRBD2 matches 7 bases. V shed 3 bases, J shed 9 bases, and the junction held 3 bases outside the gene matches. Germline V lookup: CDR1 MNHEY, CDR2 SVGEGT. CDR3 length: 12 amino acids. CDR3 coding DNA: TGTGCCAGCAGTTATAGGGAGGGGACGCAGTATTTT. Its protein product is CASSYREGTQYF.

The count of this clone is one. The chain carries TRBV28 and TRBJ1-2; unclear D gene. CDR3 size: 12 residues. Germline V gene data show CDR1 as MDHEN and CDR2 as SYDVKM. With 4 bases removed from V and 8 bases from J, the gap between germline ends came to 11 bases. This CDR3 is CASSSGQIGYTF. In DNA, the CDR3 is TGTGCCAGCAGTTCTGGCCAAATCGGCTACACCTTC.

This sequence joins TRBV13 and TRBJ1-6; D remains unclear. The V gene's germline CDR1 is PRHDT and CDR2 FYEKMQ (reference sequence). The V and J ends lost 5 bases and 10 bases respectively, with 18 bases between them. The CDR3 has 15 amino acids. This CDR3 reads CASSRASLTRSPLHF. CDR3 sequence (DNA): TGTGCCAGCAGCCGCGCGTCCCTAACGCGGTCACCCCTCCACTTT.

Here the CDR3 reads CASSPLDRGGTEAFF. CDR3 DNA: TGTGCCAGCAGCCCTTTAGACAGGGGAGGCACTGAAGCTTTCTTT. This sequence joins TRBV3-1 (or the pseudogene TRBV3-2) and TRBJ1-1; 8 bases fit TRBD1. The CDR3 spans 15 residues. CDR1 and CDR2 (germline): LGHDT, YNNKEL (reference sequence). The V gene end was trimmed by 4 bases and the J gene end by 4 bases; junction bases not matched to a gene: 8.

The V and J genes are TRBV5-1 and TRBJ1-1; a possible D gene is TRBD1 (5 bases). Between the trimmed V and J ends, which lost 3 bases and 2 bases, there was a span of 8 bases. The CDR3 contains 13 residues. Germline V gene sequence: CDR1 SGHRS, CDR2 YFSETQ. The chain's CDR3 is CASSSQGNTEAFF. Written as DNA, the CDR3 is TGCGCCAGCAGCTCGCAGGGTAACACTGAAGCTTTCTTT. Filled out from reference TRBV5-1 and TRBJ1-1, the complete variable domain reads KAGVTQTPRYLIKTRGQQVTLSCSPISGHRSVSWYQQTPGQGLQFLFEYFSETQRNKGNFPGRFSGRQFSNSRSEMNVSTLELGDSALYLCASSSQGNTEAFFGQGTRLTVV.

The chain carries TRBV19 and TRBJ2-6; the D gene is possibly TRBD1 (5 bases). The germline V and J ends were trimmed by 6 bases and 0 bases, with 12 bases remaining between them. The CDR3 extends over 16 amino acids. Germline assignment: CDR1 LNHDA and CDR2 SQIVND (reference sequence). The chain's CDR3 is CASRQAPSSGANVLTF. The CDR3 bases are TGTGCCAGTAGACAGGCCCCAAGCTCTGGGGCCAACGTCCTGACTTTC.

The gene calls are TRBV12-3 or TRBV12-4 and TRBJ1-1; D perhaps matches TRBD1 (6 bases). V lost 5 bases to trimming and J lost 1 base, with 8 bases between them. This CDR3 is built from 13 residues. The DNA of the CDR3 is TGTGCCAGCAGTCCGACAGGGAACACTGAAGCTTTCTTT. Translated, it gives CASSPTGNTEAFF.

V and J are TRBV19 and TRBJ2-7; TRBD1 agrees at 9 bases. With 5 bases clipped from V and 0 bases from J, the junction kept 2 bases outside the gene matches. Germline CDR1 reads LNHDA; CDR2 reads SQIVND (reference sequence). The CDR3 spans 14 residues. The CDR3 coding sequence is TGTGCCAGTAGTTTACAGGGGGCCTCCTACGAGCAGTACTTC. This encodes CASSLQGASYEQYF.

The V gene is TRBV27, the J gene TRBJ1-1, with D perhaps TRBD1 (5 bases). CDR3 length: 14 residues. V lost 3 bases and J lost 1, with 9 bases in between. In germline, CDR1 is MNHEY, CDR2 SMNVEV (reference sequence). The CDR3 DNA is TGTGCCAGCAGTTTGGGTGGGGCGAACACTGAAGCTTTCTTT. This gives the protein CASSLGGANTEAFF.

V is TRBV5-1 and J is TRBJ1-2; weak D call: TRBD1 (5 bases). The V end lost 2 bases, the J end lost 3 bases, and 11 bases lay between the germline ends. There are 14 residues in the CDR3. The germline V gene has CDR1 SGHRS and CDR2 YFSETQ. DNA of the CDR3: TGCGCCAGCAGCTTTGGGGTACAGGACTATGGCTACACCTTC. Translated, it gives CASSFGVQDYGYTF.

This clone was counted only a few times. The chain uses TRBV5-1 and TRBJ1-2; 12 nucleotides align to TRBD1. The CDR3 length is 13 residues. V was pared by 5 bases and J by 9 bases, with 5 bases of the junction left unmatched. The germline V gene encodes CDR1 SGHRS and CDR2 YFSETQ. This CDR3 reads CASSWDRGQSYTF. For the CDR3, the DNA is TGCGCCAGCAGTTGGGACAGGGGGCAGAGCTACACCTTC.

This chain uses TRBV7-8 with TRBJ2-7, with a possible D match to TRBD1 (6 bases). CDR1 and CDR2 from the germline V gene are SGHVS and FQNEAQ. CDR3 length: 13 amino acids. The V and J ends lost 5 bases and 1 base respectively, with 9 bases between them. Written as DNA, the CDR3 is TGTGCCAGCAGCCCGGACAGATCCTACGAGCAGTACTTC. As protein: CASSPDRSYEQYF.

The V gene is TRBV15, the J gene TRBJ1-1; 7 bases map to TRBD1. Germline CDR1 reads LNHNV; CDR2 reads YYDKDF (reference sequence). This CDR3 comprises 15 residues. V was clipped by 5 bases and J by 6 bases; unmatched bases: 12. CDR3 bases: TGTGCCACCAGCGGAGGGGGGACAGCCTTTGCTGAAGCTTTCTTT. Protein product: CATSGGGTAFAEAFF.

V gene TRBV19 combines with J gene TRBJ2-2; 14 nucleotides align to TRBD2. V lost 5 bases and J lost 5; bases outside the gene matches: 13. CDR1 and CDR2 (germline): LNHDA, SQIVND (reference sequence). The CDR3 contains 19 residues. The CDR3 reads CASSPIPTSGRAGTGELFF. CDR3 coding DNA: TGTGCCAGTAGTCCCATACCGACTAGCGGGAGGGCGGGAACCGGGGAGCTGTTTTTT. The complete variable domain, with remaining parts taken from reference TRBV19 and TRBJ2-2, reads DGGITQSPKYLFRKEGQNVTLSCEQNLNHDAMYWYRQDPGQGLRLIYYSQIVNDFQKGDIAEGYSVSREKKESFPLTVTSAQKNPTAFYLCASSPIPTSGRAGTGELFFGEGSRLTVL.

This clone was counted between two and nine times. This chain joins TRBV30 and TRBJ2-7; perhaps TRBD2 as D (5 bases). V was clipped by 5 bases and J by 7 bases, with 18 bases between them. The germline V gene encodes CDR1 GTSNPN and CDR2 SVGIG (reference sequence). The CDR3 runs 13 residues. Written as DNA, the CDR3 is TGTGCCTGGGGGTTTAGGACTTCGGGTGAGCAGTACTTC. The encoded protein is CAWGFRTSGEQYF.

The gene calls are TRBV4-3 and TRBJ1-2; D may be TRBD1 (6 bases). Trimming took off 5 bases at V and 3 bases at J, with 16 bases between the two ends. In germline, CDR1 is LGHNA, CDR2 YSLEER. The CDR3 spans 15 residues. DNA for the CDR3: TGCGCCAGCAGCAAAGCACACAGGGCGGACTATGGCTACACCTTC. Protein: CASSKAHRADYGYTF.